The 9 T cell receptor beta chains in this list originate from one sample, sequenced in a study of T cell repertoires in cytomegalovirus infection (dated 2019 in TCRdb). The treatment or condition label, read with the paper, signifies: in vitro stimulation with specific CMV peptide epitopes to enrich CMV-specific T cells. No antigen has been assigned to these receptors. The sequencer was an Illumina HiSeq 1500. TCRdb ran its own pipeline on the public reads, namely fastp trimming at Q25 and MiXCR clone calling, and kept in-frame beta chains. Rows with a matching CDR3 protein are joined into one entry that keeps the most common DNA and genes. Across this sample there are hundreds of thousands of distinct CDR3 sequences, with almost 30% seen only once. Roughly 20% of the sample comes from the top ten. The sequenced sample was cultured PBMCs, obtained from culture after CMV antigen stimulation. The receptors were sampled from a human donor in good health (CMV status not recorded). Some clones in this sample may be carry-over from other donors' samples.

This clonotype was detected a few times. The gene calls are TRBV19 and TRBJ2-1, with 7 bases matching TRBD2. J was trimmed by 2 bases and V by 4 bases; bases with no gene match: 5. The CDR3 length is 15 residues. In germline, CDR1 is LNHDA, CDR2 SQIVND (reference sequence). The CDR3 DNA reads as TGTGCCAGTAGTACCCCTAGCGGAGCCTACAATGAGCAGTTCTTC. It translates to CASSTPSGAYNEQFF.

This clonotype was picked up a small number of times. The chain couples TRBV29-1 to TRBJ2-1; D uncertain. Looked up from germline, CDR1 is SQVTM and CDR2 is ANQGSEA. V was shortened by 7 bases and J by 0 bases, with 16 bases between the two germline ends. The CDR3 totals 15 residues. CDR3 residues: CSAPLLAGSYNEQFF. CDR3 DNA sequence: TGCAGCGCCCCACTATTGGCCGGCTCCTACAATGAGCAGTTCTTC.

This clonotype occurred once. The CDR3 sequence is CASSFSGGDEQFF. CDR3 in DNA: TGTGCCAGCAGCTTCTCAGGGGGCGATGAGCAGTTCTTC. This chain links TRBV7-2 with TRBJ2-1; TRBD1 agrees at 8 bases. The CDR3 runs 13 residues. Germline CDR1 SGHTA, CDR2 FQGNSA. V gave up 3 bases and J gave up 8 bases; unmatched junction bases: 3.

This clonotype came up a few times. The rearrangement uses TRBV28 and TRBJ2-3; TRBD1 is a possible D gene (6 bases). The V gene's germline CDR1 is MDHEN and CDR2 SYDVKM. There are 19 residues in the CDR3. Trimming cost V 2 bases and J 0 bases, with 21 bases left between them. The CDR3 DNA reads TGTGCCAGCAGTTTAGTAGGGGACATTTCGTTCTCTAGCACAGATACGCAGTATTTT. Protein: CASSLVGDISFSSTDTQYF.

The rearrangement joins TRBV5-4 to TRBJ2-7; 7 positions agree with TRBD1. V trimming: 4 bases; J trimming: 2 bases; junction bases outside the gene matches: 15. Germline V gives CDR1 SGHNT, CDR2 YYREEE (reference sequence). This CDR3 has 17 amino acids. CDR3 coding DNA: TGTGCCAGCAGCCGCTCCTACAGGGGTAGAAGCCCCTACGAGCAGTACTTC. Translation gives CASSRSYRGRSPYEQYF.

Many counts were recorded for this clonotype. This chain uses TRBV7-6 with TRBJ2-3, with 12 bases matching TRBD2. Germline lookup yields CDR1 SGHVS and CDR2 FNYEAQ. V lost 2 bases to trimming and J lost 1 base; unmatched junction nucleotides: 1. The CDR3 runs 16 residues. The CDR3 protein is CASSLRLAGGTDTQYF. In DNA, the CDR3 is TGTGCCAGCAGCTTACGACTAGCGGGGGGCACAGATACGCAGTATTTT.

This rearrangement joins TRBV27 to TRBJ1-5; 10 nucleotides align to TRBD1. V was clipped by 4 bases and J by 6 bases; unmatched bases: 6. The CDR3 loop spans 15 amino acids. The V gene's germline CDR1 is MNHEY and CDR2 SMNVEV (reference sequence). In nucleotides, the CDR3 is TGTGCCAGCAGTTCCCGGGACAGGGGCCCTCAGCCCCAGCATTTT. Residues: CASSSRDRGPQPQHF.

This clonotype was counted a few times. DNA of the CDR3: TGTGCCAGCAGTTCAGGGGGCAGCTATGGCTACACCTTC. Its protein product is CASSSGGSYGYTF. The V gene is TRBV12-3 or TRBV12-4, the J gene TRBJ1-2, with TRBD1 matching 8 bases. Germline trimming cut 4 bases from V and 4 bases from J; bases unmatched to any gene: 2. The CDR3 spans 13 residues.

This clonotype was seen ten or more times. The J gene is TRBJ1-2, the V gene TRBV18; TRBD1 is a possible D gene (5 bases). V was cut by 3 bases and J by 1 base, with 9 bases left in between. Germline loops: CDR1 KGHSH, CDR2 LQKENI. The CDR3 has 14 amino acids. CDR3 sequence reads: CASSPGDGNYGYTF. CDR3 DNA: TGTGCCAGCTCACCTGGGGACGGTAACTATGGCTACACCTTC. Supplemented by reference TRBV18 and TRBJ1-2, the full variable domain reads NAGVMQNPRHLVRRRGQEARLRCSPMKGHSHVYWYRQLPEEGLKFMVYLQKENIIDESGMPKERFSAEFPKEGPSILRIQQVVRGDSAAYFCASSPGDGNYGYTFGSGTRLTVV.